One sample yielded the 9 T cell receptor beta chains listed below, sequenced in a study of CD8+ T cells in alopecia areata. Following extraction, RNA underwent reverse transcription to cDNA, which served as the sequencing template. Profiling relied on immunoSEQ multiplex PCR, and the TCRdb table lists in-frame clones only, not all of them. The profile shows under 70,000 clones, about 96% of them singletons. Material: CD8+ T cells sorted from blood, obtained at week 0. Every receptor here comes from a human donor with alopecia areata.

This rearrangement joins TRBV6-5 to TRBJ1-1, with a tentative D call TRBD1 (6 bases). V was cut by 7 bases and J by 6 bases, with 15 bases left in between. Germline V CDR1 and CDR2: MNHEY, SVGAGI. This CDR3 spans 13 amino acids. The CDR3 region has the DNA TGTGCCAGCACCATGGGGGCAGGAGCTGAAGCTTTCTTT. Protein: CASTMGAGAEAFF.

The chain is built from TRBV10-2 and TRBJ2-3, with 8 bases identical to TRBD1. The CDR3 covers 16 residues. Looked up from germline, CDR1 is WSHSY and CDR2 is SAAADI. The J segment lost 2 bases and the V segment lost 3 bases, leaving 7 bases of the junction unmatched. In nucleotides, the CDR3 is TGCGCCAGCAGTGAACAAGGACAGGGAACCACAGATACGCAGTATTTT. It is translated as CASSEQGQGTTDTQYF.

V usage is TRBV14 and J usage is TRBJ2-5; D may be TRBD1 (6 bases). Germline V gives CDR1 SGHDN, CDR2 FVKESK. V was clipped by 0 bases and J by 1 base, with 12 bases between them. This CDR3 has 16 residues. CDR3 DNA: TGTGCCAGCAGCCAAGAGTGGACAGTACTCCAAGAGACCCAGTACTTC. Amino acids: CASSQEWTVLQETQYF.

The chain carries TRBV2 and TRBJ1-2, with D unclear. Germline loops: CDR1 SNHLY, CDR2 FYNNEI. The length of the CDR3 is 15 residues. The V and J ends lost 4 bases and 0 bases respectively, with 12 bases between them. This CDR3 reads CASSVWRLSNYGYTF. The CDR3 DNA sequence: TGTGCCAGCAGTGTATGGAGATTATCTAACTATGGCTACACCTTC.

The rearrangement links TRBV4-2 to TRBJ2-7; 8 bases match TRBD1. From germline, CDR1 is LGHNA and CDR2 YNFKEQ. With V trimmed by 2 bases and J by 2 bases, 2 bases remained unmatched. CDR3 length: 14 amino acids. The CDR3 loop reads CASSQRTGTYEQYF. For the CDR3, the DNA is TGTGCCAGCAGCCAAAGGACAGGGACCTACGAGCAGTACTTC.

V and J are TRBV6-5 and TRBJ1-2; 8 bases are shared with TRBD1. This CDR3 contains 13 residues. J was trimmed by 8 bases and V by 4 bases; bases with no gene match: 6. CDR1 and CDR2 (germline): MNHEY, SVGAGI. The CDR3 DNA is TGTGCCAGCAGTTTCAGGGGGCTGGGAGGCTACACCTTC. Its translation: CASSFRGLGGYTF.

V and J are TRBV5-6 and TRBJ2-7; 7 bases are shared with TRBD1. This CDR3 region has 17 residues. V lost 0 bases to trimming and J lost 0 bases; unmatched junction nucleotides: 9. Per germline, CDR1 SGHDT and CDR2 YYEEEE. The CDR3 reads CASSLVKTGATSYEQYF. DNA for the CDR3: TGTGCCAGCAGCTTGGTTAAAACAGGGGCAACCTCCTACGAGCAGTACTTC.

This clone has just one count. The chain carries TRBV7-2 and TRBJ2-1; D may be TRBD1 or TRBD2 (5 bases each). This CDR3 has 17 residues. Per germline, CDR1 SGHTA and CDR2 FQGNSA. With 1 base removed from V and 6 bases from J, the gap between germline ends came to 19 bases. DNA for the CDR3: TGTGCCAGCAGCTTAGTTTATATACAGGCGGGCCCCAATGAGCAGTTCTTC. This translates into CASSLVYIQAGPNEQFF.

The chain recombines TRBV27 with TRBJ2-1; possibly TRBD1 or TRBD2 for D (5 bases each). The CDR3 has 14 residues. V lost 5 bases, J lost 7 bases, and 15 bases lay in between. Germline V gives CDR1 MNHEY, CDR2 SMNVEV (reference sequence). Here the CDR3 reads CASSPFPEGNEQFF. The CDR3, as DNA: TGTGCCAGCAGTCCCTTCCCCGAGGGGAATGAGCAGTTCTTC.